This TCR beta chain was captured in a study of naive and memory T cell subsets listed by TCRdb under 2017. Regarding the complete study: An open-source, UMI-based TCR alpha and beta sequencing pipeline was applied to sorted naive and memory peripheral blood T cell subsets. Complete agreement was observed between the functional CMV T cell responses and the IgG serology results. RNA was DNase-treated and reverse transcribed with TCR constant-region primers, mostly using SuperScript III. Study-level results and caveats: The abundance of TCRs followed a power law with an exponent that differed between naive and memory subsets yet stayed consistent across the three individuals. In both CD4 and CD8 cells, going from naive through CM, EM and EMRA, the Gini index went up while Shannon and inverse Simpson diversity went down. RNA-based TCR counts may be affected by expression changes linked to T cell activation and differentiation. After error correction, only a single occurrence was seen for over 95% of naive TCR sequences, so much steeper abundance distributions were produced than in memory subsets. The repertoire findings for the naive and memory subsets could not be validated against a ground truth, as none was available. Clonotypes were defined as single alpha or beta chain sequences, not paired alpha/beta receptors. Naive repertoires, especially CD8, contained a few larger clonotypes, possibly memory cells re-expressing CD45RA.

In this sample, this clonotype turned up many times. Its antigen remains undetermined. Within one base of it there is no much larger clone, and no base qualities were kept. Based on the germline V gene, the CDR1 and CDR2 sequences are SGHVS and FQNEAQ. V loses 1 base, J loses 5 bases, and the germline ends lie 8 bases apart. Including cysteine and phenylalanine, the CDR3 has 13 amino acids. Solely the CDR3 DNA is kept, with 39 bases framed from the first base. Preparation of the library involved UMI-ligation and nested PCR. To cover both TRBC1 and TRBC2, the beta constant-region primer consisted of an equimolar mix of two oligonucleotides. Four rounds of PCR, combining the SP2 primer with nested alpha and beta constant-region primers, were used to amplify the ligated cDNA. A single-stranded oligonucleotide bearing the SP2 primer plus a 12-nucleotide UMI was ligated onto the 3' end of the cDNA by T4 RNA ligase 1. The ligation reaction was kept at 16 degrees C for about 19-24 hours. PCR2 was typically performed as a SYBR Green qPCR and was stopped at a predetermined threshold so that over-amplification was prevented. Every purification after the first one was done using Agencourt AMPure XP magnetic beads. Library amounts were measured by Qubit and library quality was assessed on a TapeStation, where the main peak was expected at around 650 bp. Pooled libraries were sequenced on an Illumina MiSeq with v2 2x251 paired-end kits, typically giving roughly 0.9-2.2 million reads per sample. Each sample library was pooled at around 4 nM, and about 5-8% PhiX was included to improve cluster recognition. In the source study's methods: FASTQ reads processed by Demultiplexor were assigned V and J genes by Decombinator through tag matching that tolerated a single base-pair mismatch. Collapsinator used UMIs to correct both sequencing errors and frequency errors arising from PCR heterogeneity. TCRs were translated and CDR3s were extracted from the conserved cysteine to the FGXG phenylalanine by CDR3Translator, with non-productive sequences being flagged. Repertoires were subsampled to equal numbers of UMI-defined TCRs before Gini, Shannon entropy and inverse Simpson indices were calculated. Power-law fits to clonotype abundance distributions were performed by maximum likelihood within the linear range. Similar UMI counts, unique TCR numbers and clonal distributions were obtained with the pipeline and with MIGEC on one naive CD8 sample. One analysis removed from the naive repertoire any naive TCRs that were also found in any memory subset from the same donor. Repertoires were searched for 7,000 to 7,500 CMV-associated CDR3 sequences compiled from VDJdb and a published dataset. TCRdb cleaned the public reads at Q25 with fastp, built clones with MiXCR and kept in-frame beta chains. Each CDR3 protein gets just one entry, which takes the most common genes and DNA from the rows behind it. TCRdb, not the original authors, processed these V and J calls. The sample records tens of thousands of distinct CDR3 sequences, roughly 9.3% of which are singletons. Jointly, the top ten make up about 1.3% of the sample.

From the second PCR step on, the TCR alpha and beta chain libraries were amplified in separate reactions. To determine each donor's CMV status, fresh PBMCs were stimulated overnight with CMV viral lysate, and IFNgamma production from CD4+ T cells was then assessed. Using Miltenyi beads, CD4 T cells were first positively selected, and CD8 T cells were then positively selected from the CD4-negative fraction. Cells were stained for CD3, CD4, CD8, CD45RA, CD27 and a live/dead dye and were sorted on a BD Aria II into four subsets based on CD45RA and CD27. Blood came from a few healthy volunteers, each fractionated into CD4 and CD8 T cells and then into four differentiation subsets. Approximately 130 ml of peripheral blood was drawn per donor, and PBMC were isolated by Ficoll-Paque PLUS density-gradient centrifugation. Sorted cells were lysed in RLT buffer, after which RNA was extracted using a Qiagen RNeasy kit and stored at -80 degrees C.

The TCR was taken from a human donor in good health. The chain is made from TRBV7-8 and TRBJ2-5, with the D gene not confidently named. The sequenced material came from naive CD8+ T cells from blood. The cell subset or site label on this specimen signifies: naive T cells, CD45RA high CD27+. The DNA sequence is as follows: TGTGCCAGCAGCTTAGTTGGCGTGGAGACCCAGTACTTC. This sequence encodes CASSLVGVETQYF.